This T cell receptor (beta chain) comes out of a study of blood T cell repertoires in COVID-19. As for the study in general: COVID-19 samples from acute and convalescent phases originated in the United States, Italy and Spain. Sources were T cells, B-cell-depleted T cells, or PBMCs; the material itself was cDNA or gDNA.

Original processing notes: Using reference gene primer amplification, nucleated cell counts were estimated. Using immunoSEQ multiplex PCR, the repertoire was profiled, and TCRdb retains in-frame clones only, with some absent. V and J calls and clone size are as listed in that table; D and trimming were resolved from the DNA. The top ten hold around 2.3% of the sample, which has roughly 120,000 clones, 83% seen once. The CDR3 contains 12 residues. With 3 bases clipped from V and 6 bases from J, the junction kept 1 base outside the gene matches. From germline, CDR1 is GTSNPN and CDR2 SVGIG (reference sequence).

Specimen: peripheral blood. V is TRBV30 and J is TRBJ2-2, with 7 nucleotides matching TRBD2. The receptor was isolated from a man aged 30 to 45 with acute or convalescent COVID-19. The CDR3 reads CAWRAGAGELFF. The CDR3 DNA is TGTGCCTGGAGGGCGGGGGCCGGGGAGCTGTTTTTT.